These 3 T cell receptor beta chains came from one sample sequenced in a study of T cell repertoires and HLA-DP antigens. Produced via immunoSEQ multiplex PCR; TCRdb's table is partial and in-frame only. The table has 90,000 to 130,000 clones, around 92% seen once. Their cognate antigens are unknown. Sequencing was done on a sample of CD4+ T cells from PBMCs. The receptors were sampled from a woman in her late teens or twenties in good health and CMV-seronegative.

The V call is TRBV9, the J call TRBJ2-3; 14 nucleotides match TRBD2. The germline V gene encodes CDR1 SGDLS and CDR2 YYNGEE. This CDR3 comprises 18 residues. Trimming cost V 6 bases and J 4 bases; bases outside gene matches: 13. CDR3 coding DNA: TGTGCCAGCACCCGACTAGCGGGAGGGCCTTCCCCCTCAGATACGCAGTATTTT. This codes for CASTRLAGGPSPSDTQYF.

This chain joins TRBV7-9 and TRBJ2-2, with a tentative D call TRBD1 (6 bases). In germline, CDR1 is SEHNR, CDR2 FQNEAQ (reference sequence). With 0 bases removed from V and 2 bases from J, the gap between germline ends came to 7 bases. This CDR3 comprises 15 residues. DNA for the CDR3: TGTGCCAGCAGCTTAGCGGACAGAAACACCGGGGAGCTGTTTTTT. It is translated as CASSLADRNTGELFF.

The CDR3 DNA reads as TGCGCCAGCAGCTTGGGTGCGGCGGGAGTAGGTACCGGGGAGCTGTTTTTT. Its translation is CASSLGAAGVGTGELFF. The rearrangement joins TRBV5-1 to TRBJ2-2; 7 bases line up with TRBD2. With V trimmed by 0 bases and J by 5 bases, 10 bases remained unmatched. The CDR3 contains 17 residues. In germline, CDR1 is SGHRS, CDR2 YFSETQ.